Below are 8 T cell receptor beta chains sequenced from a single sample in a study of T-cell reconstitution after alpha-beta-depleted transplantation in children. Molecular barcoding with unique molecular identifiers was used for the TCRbeta library. TCRdb fed the PCR reads into MiXCR, producing one record per CDR3 protein. The sample includes a few hundred thousand distinct CDR3 sequences, around 10% of them seen just once. The sample in question was PBMCs from the stem cell graft donor, obtained from the stem cell graft. These receptors were taken from a human donor who donated a stem cell graft to a child with acute lymphoblastic leukemia.

This clonotype was detected many times. The chain recombines TRBV20-1 with TRBJ2-5; 7 nucleotides align to TRBD2. CDR3 length equals 14 residues. Germline loops: CDR1 DFQATT, CDR2 SNEGSKA (reference sequence). Losses at the gene ends were 2 bases for V and 5 bases for J; bases not matched to a gene: 8. As DNA, the CDR3 is TGCAGTGCTAGATTGGCGGGAGTCAGGGAGACCCAGTACTTC. It yields the protein CSARLAGVRETQYF.

The sample holds a few counts of this clonotype. For the CDR3, the DNA is TGTGCCAGCAGTTTTAGTACTAGCGGGAGGGGGACCCAGTACTTC. The encoded protein is CASSFSTSGRGTQYF. This sequence joins TRBV28 and TRBJ2-5, with 13 bases fitting TRBD2. This CDR3 is 15 amino acids long. Trimming took 3 bases from V and 7 from J; bases not matched to a gene: 5. Germline loops: CDR1 MDHEN, CDR2 SYDVKM.

This clonotype was picked up a small number of times. The CDR3 region is CASSAPGGGPADTQYF. DNA of the CDR3: TGTGCCAGCAGCGCGCCTGGAGGGGGGCCGGCAGATACGCAGTATTTT. The gene calls are TRBV7-2 and TRBJ2-3, with D possibly being TRBD1 or TRBD2 (6 bases each). Germline V gives CDR1 SGHTA, CDR2 FQGNSA. The CDR3 is 16 amino acids. V was shortened by 5 bases and J by 4 bases, with 19 bases between the two germline ends.

Points on this clonotype: Possible read error: a much larger clone is one base away. The chain is built from TRBV6-1 and TRBJ2-7; no definite D call. The CDR3 extends over 13 amino acids. Per germline, CDR1 MNHNS and CDR2 SASEGT. Trimming pared 5 bases from V and 2 bases from J, leaving 10 bases between. For the CDR3, the DNA is TGTGCCAGCAGTCGGCGACAAGCCTACGAGCAGTACTTC. Its translation: CASSRRQAYEQYF.

This CDR3 is CASSPLRDSPDSGANVLTF. Written as DNA, the CDR3 is TGTGCCAGCAGCCCACTCCGGGACAGTCCCGATTCTGGGGCCAACGTCCTGACTTTC. The chain is built from TRBV6-1 and TRBJ2-6; 7 bases map to TRBD1. The CDR3 totals 19 residues. Trimming took 6 bases from V and 1 from J; bases not matched to a gene: 15. Germline V gives CDR1 MNHNS, CDR2 SASEGT.

The chain links TRBV4-3 to TRBJ2-1; maybe TRBD2 (6 bases). Germline V lookup: CDR1 LGHNA, CDR2 YSLEER. Trimming left V 4 bases short and J 5 bases short, with 18 bases between. The CDR3 consists of 16 residues. CDR3 nucleotide sequence: TGCGCCAGCAGCCCCAGGGTGGGGGGTTCCCACAATGAGCAGTTCTTC. Its protein is CASSPRVGGSHNEQFF.

This clonotype occurred many times. The chain links TRBV20-1 to TRBJ2-3; the D gene is possibly TRBD2 (6 bases). This CDR3 comprises 13 residues. Trimming took 4 bases from V and 0 from J, leaving 8 bases between them. Germline CDR1 reads DFQATT; CDR2 reads SNEGSKA (reference sequence). The CDR3 sequence: CSAKAGSTDTQYF. The DNA for the CDR3 is TGCAGTGCTAAAGCGGGTAGCACAGATACGCAGTATTTT.

The V gene is TRBV28, the J gene TRBJ2-1; TRBD2 might be the D (5 bases). The germline V and J ends were trimmed by 5 bases and 6 bases, with 20 bases remaining between them. This CDR3 has 16 residues. Looked up from germline, CDR1 is MDHEN and CDR2 is SYDVKM. The CDR3 loop reads CASSDLLGAPGNEQFF. Here the CDR3 DNA reads TGTGCCAGCAGTGACCTCCTGGGAGCCCCGGGCAATGAGCAGTTCTTC.